This record concerns one T cell receptor beta chain sequence. The same CDR3 is also encoded by other DNA sequences in this sample. Only in-frame clones appear in the TCRdb table, and some are missing; sequencing was by immunoSEQ multiplex PCR. The table has around 100,000 clones, under 95% seen once. The sample is drawn from a study of T cell responses to AZD1222 COVID-19 vaccine. Germline CDR1 SNHLY, CDR2 FYNNEI. Trimming cost V 6 bases and J 1 base, with 10 bases left between them. CDR3 length: 14 amino acids. This sample comprised peripheral blood, obtained on day 0 of AZD1222 vaccination. The receptor was isolated from an adult in good health. V gene TRBV2 combines with J gene TRBJ1-5, with D possibly TRBD1 on 5 matching bases. CDR3 loop: CASSSGVSNQPQHF. The CDR3 region has the DNA TGTGCCAGCAGCTCGGGGGTCAGCAATCAGCCCCAGCATTTT.